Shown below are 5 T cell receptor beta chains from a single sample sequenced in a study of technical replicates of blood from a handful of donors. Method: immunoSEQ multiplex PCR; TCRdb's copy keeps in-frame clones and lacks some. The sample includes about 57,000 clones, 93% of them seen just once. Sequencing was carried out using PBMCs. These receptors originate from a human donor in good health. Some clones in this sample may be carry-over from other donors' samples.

CDR3 DNA: TGTGCCAGCAGCAAAACAGGGCGAAACACTGAAGCTTTCTTT. Residues: CASSKTGRNTEAFF. J is TRBJ1-1 and V is TRBV11-2, with D perhaps TRBD1 (6 bases). V dropped 5 bases and J dropped 2 bases, with 12 bases sitting between them. CDR3 size: 14 residues. CDR1 is SGHAT and CDR2 is FQNNGV in the germline V gene.

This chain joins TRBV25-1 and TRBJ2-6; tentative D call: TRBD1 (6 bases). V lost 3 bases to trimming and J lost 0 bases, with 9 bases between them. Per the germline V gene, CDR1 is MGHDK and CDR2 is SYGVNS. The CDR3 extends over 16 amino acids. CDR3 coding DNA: TGTGCCAGCAGTGATTCAGGGGTCTCTGGGGCCAACGTCCTGACTTTC. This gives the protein CASSDSGVSGANVLTF.

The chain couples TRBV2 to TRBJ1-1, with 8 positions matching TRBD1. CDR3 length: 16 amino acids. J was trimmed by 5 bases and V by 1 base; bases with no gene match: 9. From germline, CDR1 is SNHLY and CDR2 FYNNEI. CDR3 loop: CASSEDAGGPWTEAFF. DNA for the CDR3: TGTGCCAGCAGTGAAGATGCAGGGGGCCCTTGGACTGAAGCTTTCTTT.

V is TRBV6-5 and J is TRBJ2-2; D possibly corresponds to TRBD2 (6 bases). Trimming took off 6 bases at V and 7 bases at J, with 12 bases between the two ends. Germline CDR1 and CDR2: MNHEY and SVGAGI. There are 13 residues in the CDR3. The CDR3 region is CASRGGLGGELFF. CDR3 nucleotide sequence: TGTGCCAGCAGAGGAGGGTTAGGCGGGGAGCTGTTTTTT.

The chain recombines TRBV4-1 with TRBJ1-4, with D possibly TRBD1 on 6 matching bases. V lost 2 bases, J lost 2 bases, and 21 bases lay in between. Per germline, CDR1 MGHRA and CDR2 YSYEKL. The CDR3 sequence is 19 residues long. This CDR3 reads CASSQKTGILPGTNEKLFF. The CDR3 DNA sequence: TGCGCCAGCAGCCAAAAGACAGGTATCTTACCTGGTACTAATGAAAAACTGTTTTTT.